This TCR beta chain was recovered during a study of cytomegalovirus exposure and HLA in healthy donors. Overall study context: Genotyping showed roughly 77% of over 350 donors falling in the Caucasian-associated ancestry cluster.

CDR1 and CDR2 from the germline V gene are SNHLY and FYNNEI. The ends lost 5 bases at V and 0 bases at J; junction bases unmatched: 7. The CDR3 runs to 17 residues. PCR involved 60 Vbeta and 13 Jbeta primers. Using immunoSEQ multiplex PCR, the repertoire was profiled, and TCRdb retains in-frame clones only, with some absent. The sample records 80,000 to 100,000 clones, about 83% being singletons. The source material was PBMCs. This receptor was obtained from a female donor in good health and CMV-seropositive. This chain uses TRBV2 with TRBJ2-1; TRBD2 aligns across 10 bases. DNA of the CDR3: TGTGCCAGCAGTAGAGGACTAGCGGAGAGCTCCTACAATGAGCAGTTCTTC. As protein: CASSRGLAESSYNEQFF.